One sample yielded the 23 T cell receptor beta chains listed below, sequenced in a study of T cells in Graves' hyperthyroidism and ophthalmopathy. Researchers took RNA transcripts and amplified the TCR beta CDR3 regions from them. The TCR CDR3 first-round RT-PCR relied on the HTBI primer set. From the multiplex PCR reads, TCRdb called clonotypes with MiXCR, one entry per CDR3 protein. Of about 320,000 distinct CDR3 sequences in the sample, approximately 16% were seen once. Specimen: blood. These receptors were taken from a man aged 25 to 40 with Graves' hyperthyroidism.

This clonotype was counted at least ten times. J is TRBJ2-1 and V is TRBV28, with 7 bases fitting TRBD2. Germline CDR1 is MDHEN and CDR2 is SYDVKM. The V segment lost 5 bases and the J segment 10 bases; nucleotides outside the gene matches: 5. The CDR3 contains 12 residues. For the CDR3, the DNA is TGTGCCAGCAGTGGAGCGGGACGGGAGCAGTTCTTC. Protein sequence: CASSGAGREQFF.

At least ten counts were recorded for this clonotype. The V gene is TRBV11-3, the J gene TRBJ2-7; tentatively, D is TRBD2 (5 bases). This CDR3 is 13 amino acids long. The germline V and J ends were trimmed by 5 bases and 5 bases, with 13 bases remaining between them. Germline CDR1 reads SGHNT; CDR2 reads YENEEA. CDR3 in DNA: TGTGCCAGCAGCCTAGCACCTGGTAACGAGCAGTACTTC. Translation gives CASSLAPGNEQYF.

A remark on this clonotype: Just one base apart from a much larger clone, this may be a read error. The final CDR3 position lacks the conserved phenylalanine or tryptophan, pointing to a likely read error. The chain has TRBV12-3 or TRBV12-4 and TRBJ1-5, with 7 bases matching TRBD1. The CDR3 extends over 15 amino acids. V was pared by 7 bases and J by 1 base, with 7 bases of the junction left unmatched. In nucleotides, the CDR3 is TGTGCCAGCACGTATCAGGGGGGGAGCAATCAGCCCCAGCATTCT. Its translation: CASTYQGGSNQPQHS.

This sequence joins TRBV5-6 and TRBJ2-1; 9 bases are shared with TRBD1. CDR1 is SGHDT and CDR2 is YYEEEE in the germline V gene. The CDR3 totals 16 residues. The junction had 8 bases not matched to a gene; V was cut back by 0 bases and J by 7 bases. The CDR3 region is CASSLAGTGWSNEQFF. In DNA, the CDR3 is TGTGCCAGCAGCTTGGCGGGGACAGGGTGGTCGAATGAGCAGTTCTTC.

Notes on this clonotype: This clone may be a read error of a much larger clone one base away. The chain uses TRBV3-1 and TRBJ2-7; D is ambiguous. The CDR3 extends over 15 amino acids. Between the trimmed V and J ends, which lost 6 bases and 6 bases, there was a span of 21 bases. Germline loops: CDR1 LGHDT, CDR2 YNNKEL (reference sequence). The CDR3 here is CASRHPVRNLGEQYF. The CDR3 nucleotides are TGTGCCAGCAGACACCCCGTCCGGAATTTAGGCGAGCAGTACTTC.

This clonotype came up a few times. The V call is TRBV19, the J call TRBJ2-1, with 12 bases aligning to TRBD2. The CDR3 extends over 15 amino acids. Germline CDR1 is LNHDA and CDR2 is SQIVND (reference sequence). Germline trimming cut 5 bases from V and 7 bases from J; bases unmatched to any gene: 6. CDR3 protein: CASSSRTSGKNEQFF. DNA of the CDR3: TGTGCCAGTAGTTCCCGGACTAGCGGGAAAAATGAGCAGTTCTTC.

A single count supports this clonotype. This rearrangement joins TRBV20-1 to TRBJ2-1; the match to TRBD2 covers 13 bases. The ends lost 1 base at V and 1 base at J; junction bases unmatched: 7. The CDR3 spans 18 residues. CDR1 is DFQATT, CDR2 SNEGSKA, per germline (reference sequence). CDR3 DNA sequence: TGCAGTGCTAGAGTGGGGACTAGCGGGGCGAGGTCCTACAATGAGCAGTTCTTC. Protein sequence: CSARVGTSGARSYNEQFF.

This clonotype was counted many times. The V call is TRBV6-2 or TRBV6-3, the J call TRBJ1-5; D is undetermined. CDR3 length: 15 amino acids. Germline V gives CDR1 MNHEY, CDR2 SVGEGT. V was trimmed by 2 bases and J by 1 base, leaving 9 bases between them. For the CDR3, the DNA is TGTGCCAGCAGTTACCTTGCGGGGAGCAATCAGCCCCAGCATTTT. Residues: CASSYLAGSNQPQHF.

The table lists this clonotype with a few counts. The rearrangement joins TRBV6-2 or TRBV6-3 to TRBJ2-1, with D hard to call. The CDR3 is 12 residues long. V was shortened by 3 bases and J by 6 bases, with 6 bases between the two germline ends. CDR1 is MNHEY, CDR2 SVGEGT, per germline. In nucleotides, the CDR3 is TGTGCCAGCAGTTATATTAGCAATGAGCAGTTCTTC. It yields the protein CASSYISNEQFF.

V and J are TRBV5-4 and TRBJ2-5; 8 bases fit TRBD2. Trimming took 4 bases from V and 3 from J; bases not matched to a gene: 2. The germline V gene encodes CDR1 SGHNT and CDR2 YYREEE (reference sequence). There are 13 residues in the CDR3. In nucleotides, the CDR3 is TGTGCCAGCAGCATACTAGCGGAAGAGACCCAGTACTTC. Encoded protein: CASSILAEETQYF. Full variable domain (missing parts from reference TRBV5-4 and TRBJ2-5): ETGVTQSPTHLIKTRGQQVTLRCSSQSGHNTVSWYQQALGQGPQFIFQYYREEENGRGNFPPRFSGLQFPNYSSELNVNALELDDSALYLCASSILAEETQYFGPGTRLLVL.

This clonotype showed up many times. The CDR3 is CASSRRFAKNIQYF. DNA of the CDR3: TGTGCCAGCAGTCGCCGTTTTGCCAAAAACATTCAGTACTTC. The chain recombines TRBV28 with TRBJ2-4; D call uncertain. Germline V gene lookup returns CDR1 MDHEN and CDR2 SYDVKM. The V end lost 5 bases, the J end lost 1 base, and 9 bases lay between the germline ends. CDR3 length equals 14 residues. Full variable domain (missing parts from reference TRBV28 and TRBJ2-4): DVKVTQSSRYLVKRTGEKVFLECVQDMDHENMFWYRQDPGLGLRLIYFSYDVKMKEKGDIPEGYSVSREKKERFSLILESASTNQTSMYLCASSRRFAKNIQYFGAGTRLSVL.

This clonotype was observed many times. V gene TRBV6-1 combines with J gene TRBJ2-1; D is perhaps TRBD2 (6 bases). The CDR3 runs 15 residues. The V end lost 7 bases, the J end lost 0 bases, and 13 bases lay between the germline ends. The germline V gene has CDR1 MNHNS and CDR2 SASEGT. CDR3 loop: CASMADYSSYNEQFF. For the CDR3, the DNA is TGTGCCAGCATGGCGGACTACAGCTCCTACAATGAGCAGTTCTTC.

This clonotype was recorded at least ten times. The chain couples TRBV3-1 to TRBJ1-1, with TRBD1 matching 8 bases. This CDR3 has 15 residues. The junction had 5 bases not matched to a gene; V was cut back by 5 bases and J by 0 bases. Germline CDR1 LGHDT, CDR2 YNNKEL (reference sequence). CDR3 coding DNA: TGTGCCAGCAGCAACCTCAGGGGGCTGAACACTGAAGCTTTCTTT. Protein sequence: CASSNLRGLNTEAFF. Drawing the rest from reference TRBV3-1 and TRBJ1-1, the complete variable domain is DTAVSQTPKYLVTQMGNDKSIKCEQNLGHDTMYWYKQDSKKFLKIMFSYNNKELIINETVPNRFSPKSPDKAHLNLHINSLELGDSAVYFCASSNLRGLNTEAFFGQGTRLTVV.

The rearrangement uses TRBV7-2 and TRBJ2-2; TRBD2 might be the D (6 bases). Per the germline V gene, CDR1 is SGHTA and CDR2 is FQGNSA. The CDR3 runs to 17 residues. The V end lost 3 bases, the J end lost 4 bases, and 18 bases lay between the germline ends. The CDR3 reads CASSFGWGGRGTGELFF. Written as DNA, the CDR3 is TGTGCCAGCAGCTTTGGCTGGGGAGGTCGCGGCACCGGGGAGCTGTTTTTT. Complete variable domain (other parts from reference TRBV7-2 and TRBJ2-2): GAGVSQSPSNKVTEKGKDVELRCDPISGHTALYWYRQSLGQGLEFLIYFQGNSAPDKSGLPSDRFSAERTGGSVSTLTIQRTQQEDSAVYLCASSFGWGGRGTGELFFGEGSRLTVL.

The chain recombines TRBV2 with TRBJ1-3; tentatively, D is TRBD1 (5 bases). V dropped 6 bases and J dropped 2 bases, with 14 bases sitting between them. The CDR3 has 15 residues. Germline assignment: CDR1 SNHLY and CDR2 FYNNEI. CDR3 region: CASSLVWGAGNTIYF. For the CDR3, the DNA is TGTGCCAGCAGCTTAGTTTGGGGGGCTGGAAACACCATATATTTT.

This clonotype was seen at least ten times. The rearrangement uses TRBV11-2 and TRBJ2-3; possibly TRBD2 for D (5 bases). CDR1 and CDR2 from the germline V gene are SGHAT and FQNNGV. Trimming left V 4 bases short and J 3 bases short, with 14 bases between. The CDR3 sequence is 15 residues long. The CDR3 protein is CASSSGETSTDTQYF. The CDR3 DNA reads as TGTGCCAGCAGCTCTGGGGAGACCTCTACAGATACGCAGTATTTT.

This clonotype has ten or more counts. V and J are TRBV5-1 and TRBJ2-7; TRBD2 is a possible D gene (6 bases). This CDR3 is built from 16 residues. V was pared by 4 bases and J by 7 bases, with 24 bases between. Germline lookup yields CDR1 SGHRS and CDR2 YFSETQ. The CDR3 region is CASSRQLKAGLREQYF. The CDR3 nucleotides read TGCGCCAGCAGCCGCCAACTCAAGGCGGGGCTAAGGGAGCAGTACTTC.

This clonotype appeared many times. The chain carries TRBV6-5 and TRBJ1-1, with TRBD1 as a possible D gene (5 bases). CDR1 is MNHEY, CDR2 SVGAGI, per germline. The CDR3 contains 15 residues. With 1 base removed from V and 2 bases from J, the gap between germline ends came to 11 bases. This chain's CDR3 is CASSYWGEGNTEAFF. The CDR3 DNA follows: TGTGCCAGCAGTTACTGGGGGGAGGGAAACACTGAAGCTTTCTTT.

This clonotype was counted between two and nine times. The V call is TRBV3-1, the J call TRBJ2-2; 7 nucleotides match TRBD2. CDR1 and CDR2 (germline): LGHDT, YNNKEL (reference sequence). Trimming took 4 bases from V and 0 from J; bases not matched to a gene: 5. The CDR3 covers 16 residues. DNA of the CDR3: TGTGCCAGCAGCCTAGAGCGGGGCACGAACACCGGGGAGCTGTTTTTT. Translating it yields CASSLERGTNTGELFF.

This clonotype was counted at least ten times. V and J are TRBV2 and TRBJ1-5; the match to TRBD1 covers 7 bases. Per germline, CDR1 SNHLY and CDR2 FYNNEI. The CDR3 consists of 13 residues. Trimming removed 6 bases from V and 6 bases from J; junction bases left unmatched: 5. CDR3 nucleotides: TGTGCCAGCAGAACAGGGGCAGCTCAGCCCCAGCATTTT. This codes for CASRTGAAQPQHF.

The rearrangement joins TRBV2 to TRBJ2-6, with D possibly being TRBD1 or TRBD2 (5 bases each). V lost 3 bases to trimming and J lost 3 bases, with 9 bases between them. Germline lookup yields CDR1 SNHLY and CDR2 FYNNEI. The CDR3 runs 15 residues. CDR3 protein: CASSDGGGGANVLTF. The CDR3 DNA sequence: TGTGCCAGCAGTGATGGGGGTGGTGGGGCCAACGTCCTGACTTTC.

The genes are TRBV12-3 or TRBV12-4 and TRBJ2-5, with D possibly called TRBD1 or TRBD2 (5 bases each). The ends were cut back, 6 bases at V and 3 bases at J, with 8 bases in the middle. This CDR3 comprises 12 residues. CDR3 protein: CASRGDEETQYF. CDR3 DNA sequence: TGTGCCAGCAGGGGGGACGAAGAGACCCAGTACTTC.

This clonotype was seen many times. This CDR3 is CSAPNVEGGGKGEQPQHF. The CDR3 nucleotides read TGCAGTGCCCCTAACGTGGAGGGGGGGGGGAAGGGAGAACAGCCCCAGCATTTT. J is TRBJ1-5 and V is TRBV20-1, with a possible D match to TRBD1 (6 bases). CDR1 and CDR2 from the germline V gene are DFQATT and SNEGSKA (reference sequence). Trimming took off 6 bases at V and 7 bases at J, with 31 bases between the two ends. This CDR3 is 18 amino acids long.